This paragraph covers one TCR beta chain sequence. The antigen remains unidentified. With V trimmed by 6 bases and J by 8 bases, 1 base remained unmatched. Germline V lookup: CDR1 MGHDK, CDR2 SYGVNS. The CDR3 has 14 amino acids. Generated by immunoSEQ multiplex PCR, the TCRdb table keeps only in-frame clones and is missing some. The sample carries 84,000 or so clones, roughly 93% recorded once. The sample belongs to a study of graft-versus-host responses after intestinal transplantation. Whole-study context: Induction with anti-thymocyte globulin, then tacrolimus and steroids for around three years, was given to all recipients.

Overall study results and limits: After transplant, early declines in HvG clones were associated with peak levels of circulating GvH clones. Within allografts, high graft-versus-host to host-versus-graft clonal ratios were seen among patients with graft-donor T cell macrochimerism.

The chain is built from TRBV25-1 and TRBJ2-1, with 16 bases identical to TRBD2. The TCR sequence derives from a human donor who was the organ donor for an intestinal transplant. Sequenced here: unstimulated CD8+ T cells sorted from spleen or lymph node cells, sampled before transplant. Written as DNA, the CDR3 is TGTGCCAGCAGGGGACTAGCGGGGGGGGATGAGCAGTTCTTC. This codes for CASRGLAGGDEQFF.